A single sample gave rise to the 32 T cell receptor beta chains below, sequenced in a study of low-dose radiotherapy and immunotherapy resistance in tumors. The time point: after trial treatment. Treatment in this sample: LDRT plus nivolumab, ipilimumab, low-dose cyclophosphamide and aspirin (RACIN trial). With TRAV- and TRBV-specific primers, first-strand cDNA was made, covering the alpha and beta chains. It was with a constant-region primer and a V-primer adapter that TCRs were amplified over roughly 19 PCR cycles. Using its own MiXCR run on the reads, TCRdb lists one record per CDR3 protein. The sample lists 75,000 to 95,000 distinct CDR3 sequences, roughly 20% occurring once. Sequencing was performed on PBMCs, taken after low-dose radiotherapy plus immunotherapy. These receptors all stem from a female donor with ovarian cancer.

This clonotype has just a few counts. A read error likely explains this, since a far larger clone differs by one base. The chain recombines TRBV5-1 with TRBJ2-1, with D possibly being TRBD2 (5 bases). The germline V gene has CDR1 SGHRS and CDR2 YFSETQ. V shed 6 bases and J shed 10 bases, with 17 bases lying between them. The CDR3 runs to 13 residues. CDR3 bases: TGCGCCAGCAACACACTAGATTCCTACGAGCAGTTCTTC. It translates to CASNTLDSYEQFF. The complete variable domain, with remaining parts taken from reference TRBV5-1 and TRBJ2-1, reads KAGVTQTPRYLIKTRGQQVTLSCSPISGHRSVSWYQQTPGQGLQFLFEYFSETQRNKGNFPGRFSGRQFSNSRSEMNVSTLELGDSALYLCASNTLDSYEQFFGPGTRLTVL.

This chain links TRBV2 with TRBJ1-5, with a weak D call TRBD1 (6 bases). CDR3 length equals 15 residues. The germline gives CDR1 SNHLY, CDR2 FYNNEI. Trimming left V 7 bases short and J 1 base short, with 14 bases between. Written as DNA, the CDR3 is TGTGCCAGCAAAGGACAGTCAACAAGCAATCAGCCCCAGCATTTT. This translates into CASKGQSTSNQPQHF.

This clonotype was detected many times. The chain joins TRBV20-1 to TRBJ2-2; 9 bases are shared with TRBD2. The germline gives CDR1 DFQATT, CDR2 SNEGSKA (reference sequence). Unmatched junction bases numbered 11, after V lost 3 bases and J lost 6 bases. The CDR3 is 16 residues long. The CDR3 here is CSARRIAGVLPGELFF. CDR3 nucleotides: TGCAGTGCTAGGAGAATAGCGGGAGTGCTCCCCGGGGAGCTGTTTTTT.

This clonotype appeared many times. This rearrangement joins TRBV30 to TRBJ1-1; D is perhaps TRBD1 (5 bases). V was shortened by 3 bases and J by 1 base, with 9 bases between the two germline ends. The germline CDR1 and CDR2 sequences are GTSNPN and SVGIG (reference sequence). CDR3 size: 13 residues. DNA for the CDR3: TGTGCCTGGAGCGGACAAGCGAACACTGAAGCTTTCTTT. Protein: CAWSGQANTEAFF.

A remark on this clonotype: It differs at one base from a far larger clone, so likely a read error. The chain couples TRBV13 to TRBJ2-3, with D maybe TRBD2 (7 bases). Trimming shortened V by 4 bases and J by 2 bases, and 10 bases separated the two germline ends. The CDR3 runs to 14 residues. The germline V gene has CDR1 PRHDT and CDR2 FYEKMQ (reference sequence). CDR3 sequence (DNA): TGTGCCAGCAGCTCAGCGGGACACACAGATACGCAGTATTTT. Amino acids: CASSSAGHTDTQYF.

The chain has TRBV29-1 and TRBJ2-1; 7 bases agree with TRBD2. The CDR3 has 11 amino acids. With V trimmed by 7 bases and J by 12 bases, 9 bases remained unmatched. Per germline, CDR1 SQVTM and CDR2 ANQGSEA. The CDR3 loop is CSATTSGGQFF. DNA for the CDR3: TGCAGCGCCACCACGTCGGGAGGGCAGTTCTTC.

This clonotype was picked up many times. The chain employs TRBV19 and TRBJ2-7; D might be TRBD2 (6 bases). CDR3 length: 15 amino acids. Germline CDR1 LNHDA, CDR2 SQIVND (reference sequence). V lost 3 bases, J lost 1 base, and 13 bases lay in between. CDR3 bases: TGTGCCAGTAGTATGAACGGGAGAAGATCCTACGAGCAGTACTTC. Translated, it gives CASSMNGRRSYEQYF. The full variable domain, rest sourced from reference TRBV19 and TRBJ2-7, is DGGITQSPKYLFRKEGQNVTLSCEQNLNHDAMYWYRQDPGQGLRLIYYSQIVNDFQKGDIAEGYSVSREKKESFPLTVTSAQKNPTAFYLCASSMNGRRSYEQYFGPGTRLTVT.

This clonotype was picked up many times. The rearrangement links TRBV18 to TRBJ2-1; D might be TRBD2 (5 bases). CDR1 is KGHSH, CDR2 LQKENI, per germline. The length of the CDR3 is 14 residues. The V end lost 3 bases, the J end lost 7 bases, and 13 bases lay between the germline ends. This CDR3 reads CASSPITRENEQFF. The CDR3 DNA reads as TGTGCCAGCTCACCGATCACAAGGGAGAATGAGCAGTTCTTC. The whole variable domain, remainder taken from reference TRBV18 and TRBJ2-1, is NAGVMQNPRHLVRRRGQEARLRCSPMKGHSHVYWYRQLPEEGLKFMVYLQKENIIDESGMPKERFSAEFPKEGPSILRIQQVVRGDSAAYFCASSPITRENEQFFGPGTRLTVL.

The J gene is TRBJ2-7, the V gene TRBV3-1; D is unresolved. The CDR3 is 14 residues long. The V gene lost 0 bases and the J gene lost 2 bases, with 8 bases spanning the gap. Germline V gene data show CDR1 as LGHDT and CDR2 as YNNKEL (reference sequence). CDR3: CASSQDSKTYEQYF. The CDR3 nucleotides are TGTGCCAGCAGCCAAGACAGTAAAACCTACGAGCAGTACTTC.

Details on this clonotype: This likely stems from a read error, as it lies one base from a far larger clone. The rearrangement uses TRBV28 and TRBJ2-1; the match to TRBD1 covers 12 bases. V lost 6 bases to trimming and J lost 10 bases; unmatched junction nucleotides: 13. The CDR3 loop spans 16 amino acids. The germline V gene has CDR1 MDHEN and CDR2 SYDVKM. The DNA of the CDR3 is TGTGCCAGCAGCTTCCCCGCGGGACAGGGGGCCTACGAGCAGTTCTTC. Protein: CASSFPAGQGAYEQFF.

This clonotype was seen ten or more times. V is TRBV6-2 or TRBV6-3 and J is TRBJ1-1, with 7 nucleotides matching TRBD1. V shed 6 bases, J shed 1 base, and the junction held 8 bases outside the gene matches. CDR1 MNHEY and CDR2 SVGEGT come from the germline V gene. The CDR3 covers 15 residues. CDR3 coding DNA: TGTGCCAGCAGCCACGCCGGGACAGCGAACACTGAAGCTTTCTTT. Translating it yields CASSHAGTANTEAFF.

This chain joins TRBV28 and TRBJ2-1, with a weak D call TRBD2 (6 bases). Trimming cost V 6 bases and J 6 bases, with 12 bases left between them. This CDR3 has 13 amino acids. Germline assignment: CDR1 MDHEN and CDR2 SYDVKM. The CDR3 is CASSWGVSNEQFF. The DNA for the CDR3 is TGTGCCAGCAGCTGGGGGGTGTCCAATGAGCAGTTCTTC.

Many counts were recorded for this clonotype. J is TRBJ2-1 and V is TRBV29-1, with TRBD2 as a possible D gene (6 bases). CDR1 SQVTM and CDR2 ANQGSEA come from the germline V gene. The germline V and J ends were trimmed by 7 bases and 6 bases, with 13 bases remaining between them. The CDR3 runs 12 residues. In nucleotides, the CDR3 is TGCAGCGGAAGACTAGGCCTCAATGAGCAGTTCTTC. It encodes CSGRLGLNEQFF.

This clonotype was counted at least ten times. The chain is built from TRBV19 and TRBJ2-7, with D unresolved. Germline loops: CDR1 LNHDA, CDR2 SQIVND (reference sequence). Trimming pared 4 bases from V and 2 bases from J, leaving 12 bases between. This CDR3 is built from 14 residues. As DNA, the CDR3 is TGTGCCAGTAGTACGCAGTTTGGGGCCTACGAGCAGTACTTC. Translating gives CASSTQFGAYEQYF.

The CDR3 reads CSAAGTGAPSTFF. The DNA of the CDR3 is TGCAGTGCTGCCGGGACAGGGGCACCAAGCACGTTTTTT. The rearrangement links TRBV20-1 to TRBJ1-4; 10 positions match TRBD1. Germline values: CDR1 DFQATT, CDR2 SNEGSKA (reference sequence). Unmatched junction bases numbered 13, after V lost 5 bases and J lost 16 bases. The CDR3 has 13 residues.

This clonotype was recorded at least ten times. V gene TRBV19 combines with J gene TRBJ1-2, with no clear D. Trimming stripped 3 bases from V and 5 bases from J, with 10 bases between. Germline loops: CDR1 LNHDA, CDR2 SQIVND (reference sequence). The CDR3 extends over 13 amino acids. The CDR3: CASSIMGYYGYTF. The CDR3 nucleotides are TGTGCCAGTAGTATCATGGGTTATTATGGCTACACCTTC.

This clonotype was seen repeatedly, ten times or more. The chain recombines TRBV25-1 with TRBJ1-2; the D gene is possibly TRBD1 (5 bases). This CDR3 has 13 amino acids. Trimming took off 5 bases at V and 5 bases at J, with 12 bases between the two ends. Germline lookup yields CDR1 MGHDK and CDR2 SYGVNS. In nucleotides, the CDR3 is TGTGCCAGCAGTTCGGGACGGCTTTATGGCTACACCTTC. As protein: CASSSGRLYGYTF.

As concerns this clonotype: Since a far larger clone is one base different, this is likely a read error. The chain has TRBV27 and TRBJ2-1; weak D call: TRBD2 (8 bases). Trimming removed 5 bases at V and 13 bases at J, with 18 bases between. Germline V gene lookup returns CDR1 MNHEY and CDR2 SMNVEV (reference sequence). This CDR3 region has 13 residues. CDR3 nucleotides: TGTGCCAGCAGTATAGCGGGGACAGAGACCCAGTTCTTC. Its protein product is CASSIAGTETQFF.

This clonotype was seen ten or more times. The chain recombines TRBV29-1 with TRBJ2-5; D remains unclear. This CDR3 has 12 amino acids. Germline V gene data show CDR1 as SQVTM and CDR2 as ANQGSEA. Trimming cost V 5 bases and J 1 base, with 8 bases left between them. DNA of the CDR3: TGCAGCGTTAGGGTGGTCCAAGAGACCCAGTACTTC. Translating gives CSVRVVQETQYF.

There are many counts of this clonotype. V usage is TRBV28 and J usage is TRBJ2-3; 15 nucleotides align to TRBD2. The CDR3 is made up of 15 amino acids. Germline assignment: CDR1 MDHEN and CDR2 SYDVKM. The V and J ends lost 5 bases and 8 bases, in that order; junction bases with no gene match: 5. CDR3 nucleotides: TGTGCCAGCAGTCGGACTAGCGGGGGGGCGGGTACGCAGTATTTT. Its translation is CASSRTSGGAGTQYF.

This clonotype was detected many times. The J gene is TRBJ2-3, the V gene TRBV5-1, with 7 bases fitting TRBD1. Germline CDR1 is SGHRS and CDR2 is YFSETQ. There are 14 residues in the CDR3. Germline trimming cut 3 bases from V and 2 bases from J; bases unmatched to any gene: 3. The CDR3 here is CASSYGQATDTQYF. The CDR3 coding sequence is TGCGCCAGCAGCTACGGACAGGCCACAGATACGCAGTATTTT.

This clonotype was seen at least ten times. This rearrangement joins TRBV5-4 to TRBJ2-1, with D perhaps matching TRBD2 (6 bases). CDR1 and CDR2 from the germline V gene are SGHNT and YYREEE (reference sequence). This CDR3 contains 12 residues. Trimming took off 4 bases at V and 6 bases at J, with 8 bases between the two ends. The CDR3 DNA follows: TGTGCCAGCAGCAGGACTACCAATGAGCAGTTCTTC. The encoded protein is CASSRTTNEQFF.

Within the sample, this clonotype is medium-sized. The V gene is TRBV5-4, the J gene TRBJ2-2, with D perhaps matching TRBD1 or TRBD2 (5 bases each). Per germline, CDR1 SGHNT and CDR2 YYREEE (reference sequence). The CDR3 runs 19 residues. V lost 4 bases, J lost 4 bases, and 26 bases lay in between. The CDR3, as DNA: TGTGCCAGCAGCACCCGGGGCAGGGAGTTTCAGCGAAGCACCGGGGAGCTGTTTTTT. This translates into CASSTRGREFQRSTGELFF.

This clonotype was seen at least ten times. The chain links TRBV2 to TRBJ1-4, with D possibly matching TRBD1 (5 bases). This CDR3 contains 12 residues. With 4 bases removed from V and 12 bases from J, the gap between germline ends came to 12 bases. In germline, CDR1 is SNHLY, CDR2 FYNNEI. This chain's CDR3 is CASSADSGELFF. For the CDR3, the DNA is TGTGCCAGCAGTGCCGACAGTGGGGAACTGTTTTTT.

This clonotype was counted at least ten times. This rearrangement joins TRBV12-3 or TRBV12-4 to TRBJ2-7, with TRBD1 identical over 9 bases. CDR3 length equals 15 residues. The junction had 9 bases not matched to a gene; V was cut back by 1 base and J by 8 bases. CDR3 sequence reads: CASSLGPGTGLKQYF. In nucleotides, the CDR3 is TGTGCCAGCAGTTTAGGGCCCGGGACAGGGCTTAAGCAGTACTTC.

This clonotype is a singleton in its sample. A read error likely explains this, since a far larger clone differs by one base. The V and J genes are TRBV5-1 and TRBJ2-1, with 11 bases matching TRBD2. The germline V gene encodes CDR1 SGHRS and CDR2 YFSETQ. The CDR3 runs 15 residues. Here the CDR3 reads CASSLTSGELNDQFF. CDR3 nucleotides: TGTGCCAGCAGCCTGACTAGCGGGGAGCTCAATGACCAGTTCTTC.

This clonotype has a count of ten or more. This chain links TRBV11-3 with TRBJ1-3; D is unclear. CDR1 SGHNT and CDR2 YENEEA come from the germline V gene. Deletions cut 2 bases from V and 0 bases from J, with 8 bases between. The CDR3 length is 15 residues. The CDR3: CASSLPKPSGNTIYF. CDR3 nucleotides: TGTGCCAGCAGCTTACCGAAGCCCTCTGGAAACACCATATATTTT.

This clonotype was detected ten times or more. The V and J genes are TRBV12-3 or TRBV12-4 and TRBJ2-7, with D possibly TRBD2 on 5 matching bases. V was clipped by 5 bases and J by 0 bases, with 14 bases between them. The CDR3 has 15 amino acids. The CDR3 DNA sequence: TGTGCCAGCAGTATTGCCGGGAAACACTCCTACGAGCAGTACTTC. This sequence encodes CASSIAGKHSYEQYF.

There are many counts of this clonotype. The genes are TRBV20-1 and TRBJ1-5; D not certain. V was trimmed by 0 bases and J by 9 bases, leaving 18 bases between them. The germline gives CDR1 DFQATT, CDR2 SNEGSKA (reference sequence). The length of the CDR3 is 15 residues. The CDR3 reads CSARESGPGIGPQHF. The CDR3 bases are TGCAGTGCTAGAGAAAGTGGTCCTGGGATAGGGCCCCAGCATTTT.

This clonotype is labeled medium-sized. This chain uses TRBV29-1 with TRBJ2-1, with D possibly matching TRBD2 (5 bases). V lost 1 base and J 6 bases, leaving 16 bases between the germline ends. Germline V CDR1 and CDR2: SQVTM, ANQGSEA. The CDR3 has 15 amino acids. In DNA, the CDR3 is TGCAGCGTTGAAGGGTCTAGCCATCACAGCAATGAGCAGTTCTTC. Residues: CSVEGSSHHSNEQFF.

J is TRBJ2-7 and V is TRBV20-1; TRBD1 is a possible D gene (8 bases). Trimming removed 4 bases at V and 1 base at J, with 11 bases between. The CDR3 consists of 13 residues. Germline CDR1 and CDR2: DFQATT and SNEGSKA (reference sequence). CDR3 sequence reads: CSANRGGSYEQYF. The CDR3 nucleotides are TGCAGTGCTAACAGGGGGGGATCCTACGAGCAGTACTTC.

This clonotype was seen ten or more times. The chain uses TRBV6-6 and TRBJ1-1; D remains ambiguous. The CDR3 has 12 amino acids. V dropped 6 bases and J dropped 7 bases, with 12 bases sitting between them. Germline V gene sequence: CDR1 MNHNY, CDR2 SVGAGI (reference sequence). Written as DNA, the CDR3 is TGTGCCAGCAGCTTTGCTGAGGGTGAAGCTTTCTTT. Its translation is CASSFAEGEAFF.